The sequence of this TCR beta chain was determined in a study of T-cell reconstitution after alpha-beta-depleted transplantation in children. Worth noting for this clonotype: Its antigen is unknown.

V dropped 0 bases and J dropped 5 bases, with 16 bases sitting between them. From germline, CDR1 is MNHEY and CDR2 SVGAGI. CDR3 length: 16 residues. The study, taken as a whole, reports: The study reportedly traced alpha-beta T cells about two months after transplant to several hundred expanded graft clones. After one year, T-cell counts and TCRbeta diversity mostly came from new T cells. Some patients' high day-60 TCRbeta diversity was attributed to recipient cells surviving conditioning.

The library targeted TCRbeta and was prepared with unique molecular identifiers. TCRdb re-called the PCR reads with MiXCR, one entry per CDR3 protein. The sample lists 300,000 to 350,000 distinct CDR3 sequences, roughly 21% occurring once. Sequencing used PBMCs, mostly from graft donor cells, obtained 180 days after TCRalphabeta/CD19-depleted stem cell transplant. V and J are TRBV6-5 and TRBJ1-1; no reliable D call. The TCR sequence derives from a male patient aged 10 to 17 who had a stem cell transplant for acute lymphoblastic leukemia, so the T cells may come from the graft donor. This CDR3 is CASSYSVLGLETEAFF. The DNA for the CDR3 is TGTGCCAGCAGTTACTCAGTTCTAGGGTTGGAGACTGAAGCTTTCTTT.